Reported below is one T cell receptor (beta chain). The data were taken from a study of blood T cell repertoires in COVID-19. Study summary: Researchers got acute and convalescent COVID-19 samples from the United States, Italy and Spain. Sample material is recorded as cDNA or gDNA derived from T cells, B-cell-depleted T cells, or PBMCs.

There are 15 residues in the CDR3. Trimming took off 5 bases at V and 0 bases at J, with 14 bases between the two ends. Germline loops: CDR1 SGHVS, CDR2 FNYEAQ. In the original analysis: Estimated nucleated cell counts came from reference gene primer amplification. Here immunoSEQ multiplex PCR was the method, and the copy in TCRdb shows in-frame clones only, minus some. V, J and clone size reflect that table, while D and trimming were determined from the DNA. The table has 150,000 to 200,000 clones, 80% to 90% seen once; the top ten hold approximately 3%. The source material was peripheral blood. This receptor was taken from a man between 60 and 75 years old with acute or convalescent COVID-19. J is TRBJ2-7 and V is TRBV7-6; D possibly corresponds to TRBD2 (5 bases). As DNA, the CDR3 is TGTGCCAGCAGCAGAGAGGGTTCCAGCTCCTACGAGCAGTACTTC. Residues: CASSREGSSSYEQYF.